A selection of T cell receptor beta chains follows, all from one sample in a study of vaccination effects on CD4 cells after COVID-19. Assay used: immunoSEQ multiplex PCR; TCRdb lists only in-frame clones, some missing. The data contain fewer than 25,000 clones, about 72% of them seen just once; the ten biggest clones take up approximately 17%. No antigen is known for these receptors. This sample comprised CD4+ T cells from PBMCs cultured with SARS-CoV-2 spike peptides, obtained before COVID-19 vaccination. All receptors come from a human donor who had a prior SARS-CoV-2 infection. The CDR3 runs from the conserved cysteine through the conserved F or W. The D gene is left open where the match is weak. The size of a clone is reported for some rows only, either as once, few or many, or as a class for expanded clones.

size: once; V: TRBV30; J: TRBJ2-2; D: -; length: 13; CDR3: CAWSVLRIGELFF; DNA: TGTGCCTGGAGTGTACTTCGCATCGGGGAGCTGTTTTTT
size: -; V: TRBV2; J: TRBJ2-7; D: TRBD1; length: 15; CDR3: CASIFWGQGPYEQYF; DNA: TGTGCCAGCATTTTCTGGGGACAGGGCCCCTACGAGCAGTACTTC
size: -; V: TRBV3-1/TRBV3-2; J: TRBJ2-3; D: -; length: 12; CDR3: CASSHLTDTQYF; DNA: TGTGCCAGCAGCCACCTCACAGATACGCAGTATTTT
size: few; V: TRBV4-3; J: TRBJ2-6; D: -; length: 16; CDR3: CASSQDPSAGANVLTF; DNA: TGCGCCAGCAGCCAAGATCCTAGTGCTGGGGCCAACGTCCTGACTTTC
size: -; V: TRBV12-3/TRBV12-4; J: TRBJ1-4; D: -; length: 13; CDR3: CASSFSVVEKLFF; DNA: TGTGCCAGCAGTTTCTCTGTTGTTGAAAAACTGTTTTTT
size: -; V: TRBV7-3; J: TRBJ2-1; D: TRBD2; length: 15; CDR3: CASRQSGSSYNEQFF; DNA: TGTGCCAGCAGACAAAGCGGGAGCTCCTACAATGAGCAGTTCTTC
size: few; V: TRBV5-1; J: TRBJ2-7; D: -; length: 14; CDR3: CASSPRLEAYEQYF; DNA: TGCGCCAGCAGCCCCCGCCTTGAGGCCTACGAGCAGTACTTC
size: -; V: TRBV6-1; J: TRBJ2-3; D: -; length: 15; CDR3: CASSDRGVSTDTQYF; DNA: TGTGCCAGCAGTGACAGGGGAGTGAGCACAGATACGCAGTATTTT
size: -; V: TRBV7-3; J: TRBJ2-5; D: -; length: 13; CDR3: CASSLGTRETQYF; DNA: TGTGCCAGCAGCTTAGGAACGAGGGAGACCCAGTACTTC
size: large; V: TRBV15; J: TRBJ2-1; D: TRBD2; length: 15; CDR3: CATSDSGVVYNEQFF; DNA: TGTGCCACCAGCGACAGCGGGGTAGTCTACAATGAGCAGTTCTTC
size: -; V: TRBV2; J: TRBJ2-5; D: -; length: 12; CDR3: CASSWGRETQYF; DNA: TGTGCCAGCAGTTGGGGGCGAGAGACCCAGTACTTC
size: -; V: TRBV4-3; J: TRBJ1-2; D: TRBD1; length: 16; CDR3: CASSQELGQGTRGYTF; DNA: TGCGCCAGCAGCCAAGAATTGGGACAGGGAACGAGAGGCTACACCTTC
size: once; V: TRBV2; J: TRBJ1-5; D: -; length: 13; CDR3: CASSGDGDQPQHF; DNA: TGTGCCAGCTCAGGGGACGGCGATCAGCCCCAGCATTTT
size: -; V: TRBV5-5; J: TRBJ2-7; D: -; length: 15; CDR3: CASSPDRDFLYEQYF; DNA: TGTGCCAGCAGCCCTGACCGGGACTTCCTCTACGAGCAGTACTTC
size: -; V: TRBV2; J: TRBJ2-1; D: -; length: 12; CDR3: CASSGLGLEQFF; DNA: TGTGCCAGCAGTGGGTTGGGCCTTGAGCAGTTCTTC
size: -; V: TRBV5-1; J: TRBJ2-2; D: -; length: 13; CDR3: CASSPIGTGELFF; DNA: TGCGCCAGCAGCCCGATAGGGACCGGGGAGCTGTTTTTT
size: -; V: TRBV18; J: TRBJ2-1; D: TRBD2; length: 16; CDR3: CASSPLLAGGDNEQFF; DNA: TGTGCCAGCTCACCCCTGCTAGCGGGAGGGGACAATGAGCAGTTCTTC
size: -; V: TRBV7-2; J: TRBJ1-2; D: -; length: 14; CDR3: CASSPNRVAYGYTF; DNA: TGTGCCAGCAGCCCAAACAGGGTGGCCTATGGCTACACCTTC
size: -; V: TRBV9; J: TRBJ2-1; D: TRBD2; length: 16; CDR3: CASSVRLAASGYEQFF; DNA: TGTGCCAGCAGCGTAAGACTAGCGGCAAGCGGATATGAGCAGTTCTTC
size: once; V: TRBV11-2; J: TRBJ1-2; D: TRBD1; length: 15; CDR3: CASSLGGQGAIGYTF; DNA: TGTGCCAGCAGCTTAGGGGGACAGGGGGCAATTGGCTACACCTTC
size: -; V: TRBV9; J: TRBJ2-3; D: TRBD2; length: 16; CDR3: CASSVRKSGGTDTQYF; DNA: TGTGCCAGCAGCGTAAGGAAAAGCGGGGGCACAGATACGCAGTATTTT
size: -; V: TRBV7-3; J: TRBJ1-1; D: -; length: 13; CDR3: CASSPGRNTEAFF; DNA: TGTGCCAGCAGCCCGGGGAGGAACACTGAAGCTTTCTTT
size: -; V: TRBV5-6; J: TRBJ1-6; D: -; length: 12; CDR3: CASSKTYSPLHF; DNA: TGTGCCAGCAGCAAGACCTATTCACCCCTCCACTTT
size: few; V: TRBV29-1; J: TRBJ1-2; D: -; length: 13; CDR3: CSVATGRNNGYTF; DNA: TGCAGCGTTGCTACCGGCAGGAACAATGGCTACACCTTC
size: few; V: TRBV15; J: TRBJ2-1; D: TRBD2; length: 15; CDR3: CATSRDMTSLDEQFF; DNA: TGTGCCACCAGCAGAGATATGACTAGCTTGGATGAGCAGTTCTTC
size: -; V: TRBV5-1; J: TRBJ2-7; D: -; length: 11; CDR3: CASSSKDEQYF; DNA: TGCGCCAGCAGCTCGAAGGACGAGCAGTACTTC
size: -; V: TRBV7-9; J: TRBJ2-5; D: TRBD1; length: 15; CDR3: CASSWTGGLGETQYF; DNA: TGTGCCAGCAGCTGGACAGGGGGGCTTGGAGAGACCCAGTACTTC
size: -; V: TRBV2; J: TRBJ2-7; D: TRBD1; length: 12; CDR3: CASSYRGYEQYF; DNA: TGTGCCAGCAGTTACAGGGGCTACGAGCAGTACTTC
size: -; V: TRBV21-1; J: TRBJ2-3; D: -; length: 16; CDR3: CASSKRAVPPGDTQYF; DNA: TGTGCCAGCAGCAAACGGGCAGTCCCCCCCGGAGATACGCAGTATTTT
size: -; V: TRBV7-2; J: TRBJ1-5; D: -; length: 13; CDR3: CASSPGPREPQHF; DNA: TGTGCCAGCAGCCCGGGACCTCGGGAGCCCCAGCATTTT
size: -; V: TRBV5-4; J: TRBJ1-2; D: TRBD1; length: 14; CDR3: CASSADRVVRGYTF; DNA: TGTGCCAGCAGCGCCGACAGGGTGGTGCGTGGCTACACCTTC
size: -; V: TRBV30; J: TRBJ1-5; D: -; length: 14; CDR3: CAWSPSGPGSKRNF; DNA: TGTGCCTGGAGTCCATCCGGCCCGGGCAGTAAGCGAAATTTT
size: -; V: TRBV27; J: TRBJ2-7; D: -; length: 15; CDR3: CASRNYLLGSYEQYF; DNA: TGTGCCAGCCGAAATTACCTACTTGGATCCTACGAGCAGTACTTC
size: -; V: TRBV2; J: TRBJ2-1; D: -; length: 12; CDR3: CATGTDYNEQFF; DNA: TGTGCCACCGGGACGGACTACAATGAGCAGTTCTTC
size: few; V: TRBV2; J: TRBJ2-2; D: TRBD2; length: 15; CDR3: CASSGLAGGTGELFF; DNA: TGTGCCAGCAGTGGACTAGCGGGAGGAACCGGGGAGCTGTTTTTT
size: -; V: TRBV5-4; J: TRBJ2-5; D: -; length: 14; CDR3: CASGSGTSGETQYF; DNA: TGTGCCAGCGGATCCGGGACAAGTGGTGAGACCCAGTACTTC
size: -; V: TRBV5-6; J: TRBJ2-5; D: -; length: 13; CDR3: CASSLGFRGTQYF; DNA: TGTGCCAGCAGCTTGGGGTTTCGGGGGACCCAGTACTTC
size: -; V: TRBV4-1; J: TRBJ2-1; D: -; length: 16; CDR3: CASSQDTRAGYNEQFF; DNA: TGCGCCAGCAGCCAAGATACCAGGGCGGGGTACAATGAGCAGTTCTTC
size: -; V: TRBV2; J: TRBJ2-3; D: -; length: 13; CDR3: CASSAGRTDTQYF; DNA: TGTGCCAGCTCGGCGGGAAGGACAGATACGCAGTATTTT
size: once; V: TRBV7-2; J: TRBJ2-7; D: TRBD2; length: 15; CDR3: CASSLGLAASYEQYF; DNA: TGTGCCAGCAGCTTGGGACTAGCGGCCTCCTACGAGCAGTACTTC
size: -; V: TRBV25-1; J: TRBJ2-5; D: -; length: 16; CDR3: CASSEFGGRSEETQYF; DNA: TGTGCCAGCAGTGAATTCGGCGGCAGATCGGAAGAGACCCAGTACTTC
size: -; V: TRBV4-2; J: TRBJ2-5; D: TRBD2; length: 17; CDR3: CASSQGYSGTTKETQYF; DNA: TGTGCCAGCAGCCAAGGTTATTCCGGGACTACTAAAGAGACCCAGTACTTC
size: -; V: TRBV30; J: TRBJ2-3; D: -; length: 14; CDR3: CAWSYGRYTDTQYF; DNA: TGTGCCTGGAGCTATGGCCGATACACAGATACGCAGTATTTT
size: -; V: TRBV7-9; J: TRBJ2-6; D: TRBD1; length: 12; CDR3: CASSTDRGPPSF; DNA: TGTGCCAGCAGTACCGACAGGGGCCCGCCGTCTTTC
size: -; V: TRBV7-2; J: TRBJ2-1; D: -; length: 14; CDR3: CASSLVSWGDEQFF; DNA: TGTGCCAGCAGCTTAGTAAGCTGGGGGGATGAGCAGTTCTTC
size: -; V: TRBV5-4; J: TRBJ1-2; D: -; length: 13; CDR3: CASSPDRNYGYTF; DNA: TGTGCCAGCAGTCCGGACAGAAACTATGGCTACACCTTC
size: -; V: TRBV15; J: TRBJ2-3; D: TRBD2; length: 16; CDR3: CATSRYSGGRTDTQYF; DNA: TGTGCCACCAGCAGATATAGCGGGGGGCGCACAGATACGCAGTATTTT
size: -; V: TRBV5-5; J: TRBJ2-3; D: TRBD2; length: 17; CDR3: CASSFYGTSGRGDTQYF; DNA: TGTGCCAGCAGCTTTTACGGGACTAGCGGGCGGGGGGATACGCAGTATTTT
size: -; V: TRBV6-5; J: TRBJ2-3; D: -; length: 13; CDR3: CASTGGDTDTQYF; DNA: TGTGCCAGCACCGGGGGAGACACAGATACGCAGTATTTT
size: few; V: TRBV7-9; J: TRBJ1-1; D: TRBD1; length: 17; CDR3: CASRGTGGAGSGTEAFF; DNA: TGTGCCAGCCGAGGGACAGGGGGCGCGGGTTCGGGCACTGAAGCTTTCTTT
size: -; V: TRBV19; J: TRBJ2-1; D: -; length: 13; CDR3: CASRNRANDEQFF; DNA: TGTGCCAGTAGAAACAGGGCCAACGATGAGCAGTTCTTC
size: once; V: TRBV25-1; J: TRBJ2-1; D: -; length: 14; CDR3: CASSESPAYNEQFF; DNA: TGTGCCAGCAGTGAATCCCCTGCTTACAATGAGCAGTTCTTC
size: few; V: TRBV5-1; J: TRBJ2-1; D: -; length: 14; CDR3: CASQDGNSYNEQFF; DNA: TGCGCCAGCCAAGACGGGAACTCCTACAATGAGCAGTTCTTC
size: -; V: TRBV4-2; J: TRBJ2-3; D: -; length: 16; CDR3: CASSRAGGRSGDTQYF; DNA: TGTGCCAGCAGCCGCGCCGGGGGGCGATCGGGAGATACGCAGTATTTT
size: -; V: TRBV27; J: TRBJ1-5; D: -; length: 14; CDR3: CASSLLAGFQPQHF; DNA: TGTGCCAGCAGTTTATTGGCAGGGTTTCAGCCCCAGCATTTT